These 14 T cell receptor beta chains came from one sample sequenced in a study of blood T cells in healthy people across ages. Then a second PCR, running about 6 to 12 cycles, was carried out with a sample-barcoded 5' primer and a J-beta primer mix. TCRdb reanalysed the 5' RACE reads using MiXCR and keeps one entry per CDR3 protein. The sample shows 2 million or so distinct CDR3 sequences, just under 50% of them seen only once. The sequenced material came from blood. All receptors derive from a woman aged 35 to 49 in good health.

This clonotype came up a few times. The rearrangement joins TRBV5-1 to TRBJ2-1; D unresolved. The CDR3 is made up of 15 amino acids. Trimming pared 0 bases from V and 5 bases from J, leaving 12 bases between. Germline V CDR1 and CDR2: SGHRS, YFSETQ. CDR3 loop: CASSLGLSIDNEQFF. As DNA, the CDR3 is TGCGCCAGCAGCTTGGGACTTTCGATAGACAATGAGCAGTTCTTC.

This clonotype was seen just once. The rearrangement joins TRBV28 to TRBJ2-7; a weak D match, TRBD2 (5 bases). Trimming removed 8 bases at V and 0 bases at J, with 14 bases between. The CDR3 consists of 14 residues. Looked up from germline, CDR1 is MDHEN and CDR2 is SYDVKM. DNA for the CDR3: TGTGCCAGCCTCCGGGCGGGTAGCTCCTACGAGCAGTACTTC. Its protein is CASLRAGSSYEQYF.

This clonotype occurred a few times. V and J are TRBV7-2 and TRBJ2-7; a possible D gene is TRBD2 (6 bases). The CDR3 runs 15 residues. V shed 1 base and J shed 10 bases, with 20 bases lying between them. CDR1 is SGHTA and CDR2 is FQGNSA in the germline V gene. Here the CDR3 DNA reads TGTGCCAGCAGCTTAGGAGGCGGGGCCCAATATACCCAGTACTTC. It specifies CASSLGGGAQYTQYF.

J is TRBJ1-2 and V is TRBV12-3 or TRBV12-4; D may be TRBD1 (6 bases). This CDR3 contains 15 residues. V was pared by 4 bases and J by 4 bases, with 16 bases between. Here the CDR3 reads CASSYQAGTSYGYTF. CDR3 sequence (DNA): TGTGCCAGCAGTTACCAAGCCGGGACAAGCTATGGCTACACCTTC.

The chain has TRBV10-3 and TRBJ1-6, with TRBD1 matching 10 bases. Trimming removed 10 bases from V and 5 bases from J; junction bases left unmatched: 8. CDR3 length: 15 residues. Germline assignment: CDR1 ENHRY and CDR2 SYGVKD. CDR3 residues: CATREGQGDNSPLHF. The CDR3, as DNA: TGTGCCACTCGGGAAGGACAGGGGGATAATTCACCCCTCCACTTT.

The chain employs TRBV4-1 and TRBJ2-7, with 7 bases aligning to TRBD1. With 4 bases clipped from V and 5 bases from J, the junction kept 11 bases outside the gene matches. The CDR3 has 15 amino acids. Germline V gene sequence: CDR1 MGHRA, CDR2 YSYEKL. The CDR3 spells CASSRSSVGGNEQYF. The CDR3 nucleotides read TGCGCCAGCAGCCGTTCTTCCGTAGGGGGCAACGAGCAGTACTTC.

The chain carries TRBV20-1 and TRBJ1-5; D unresolved. Germline CDR1 DFQATT, CDR2 SNEGSKA (reference sequence). V was pared by 6 bases and J by 2 bases, with 14 bases between. The CDR3 loop spans 14 amino acids. The CDR3 spells CSARRTWGNQPQHF. The CDR3 bases are TGCAGTGCCAGAAGGACTTGGGGCAATCAGCCCCAGCATTTT.

In the case of this clonotype: Possible read error: a much larger clone is one base away. The chain is built from TRBV4-1 and TRBJ2-1; D is undetermined. In germline, CDR1 is MGHRA, CDR2 YSYEKL. V was trimmed by 1 base and J by 10 bases, leaving 11 bases between them. The CDR3 loop spans 13 amino acids. The CDR3 sequence: CASSQVWSDEQFF. The CDR3 nucleotides read TGCGCCAGCAGCCAAGTTTGGTCTGACGAGCAGTTCTTC.

This clonotype came up a few times. Here the CDR3 reads CASSLPPAPLHF. The CDR3 DNA is TGTGCCAGCAGCTTACCACCGGCCCCCCTCCACTTT. The chain is built from TRBV11-2 and TRBJ1-6; D is unresolved. The CDR3 sequence is 12 residues long. Germline CDR1 is SGHAT and CDR2 is FQNNGV. The V and J ends lost 2 bases and 13 bases respectively, with 9 bases between them.

The chain is built from TRBV27 and TRBJ1-1, with 9 bases identical to TRBD1. The CDR3 loop spans 15 amino acids. CDR1 is MNHEY, CDR2 SMNVEV, per germline (reference sequence). Trimming at V came to 7 bases and at J to 2 bases, leaving 8 bases not matched to a gene. CDR3 residues: CASNPGQGTNTEAFF. The CDR3 DNA follows: TGTGCCAGCAACCCGGGACAGGGAACAAACACTGAAGCTTTCTTT.

The chain is built from TRBV20-1 and TRBJ2-3; D is uncertain. CDR1 DFQATT and CDR2 SNEGSKA come from the germline V gene (reference sequence). CDR3 length equals 14 residues. Trimming left V 0 bases short and J 6 bases short, with 13 bases between. This CDR3 reads CSARDYKDFDTQYF. For the CDR3, the DNA is TGCAGTGCTAGAGACTATAAGGATTTCGATACGCAGTATTTT.

The CDR3 reads CASSTPGLTIQYF. CDR3 in DNA: TGTGCCAGCAGTACGCCGGGACTCACCATTCAGTACTTC. The chain uses TRBV28 and TRBJ2-4; perhaps TRBD2 as D (6 bases). V lost 5 bases to trimming and J lost 9 bases, with 14 bases between them. The CDR3 has 13 amino acids. Germline V gene data show CDR1 as MDHEN and CDR2 as SYDVKM.

J is TRBJ2-3 and V is TRBV12-3 or TRBV12-4; 7 bases are shared with TRBD1. CDR3 length: 16 amino acids. Trimming took 7 bases from V and 5 from J; bases not matched to a gene: 15. CDR3 residues: CASTPKRGPSEDTQYF. For the CDR3, the DNA is TGTGCCAGCACCCCGAAAAGGGGGCCGAGCGAAGATACGCAGTATTTT.

This sequence joins TRBV27 and TRBJ2-7; 12 nucleotides line up with TRBD1. Trimming took 4 bases from V and 5 from J; bases not matched to a gene: 9. Germline values: CDR1 MNHEY, CDR2 SMNVEV (reference sequence). The CDR3 is made up of 16 amino acids. This chain's CDR3 is CASSWIRDRGPNEQYF. CDR3 sequence (DNA): TGTGCCAGCAGTTGGATCCGGGACAGGGGGCCGAACGAGCAGTACTTC.